This T cell receptor beta chain comes out of a study of a mutant IDH1 vaccine in newly diagnosed glioma. Study-wide context: Therapy received beforehand was radiotherapy, temozolomide, or both, with most patients given both.

The time point denotes: baseline, week 1 (first vaccination visit). The treatment was: pre-vaccination baseline after standard-of-care therapy. Trimming took 5 bases from V and 1 from J, leaving 14 bases between them. This CDR3 contains 15 residues. CDR1 and CDR2 (germline): PRHDT, FYEKMQ (reference sequence). Produced via immunoSEQ multiplex PCR; TCRdb's table is partial and in-frame only. The data hold 30,000 or so clones, with 80% to 90% observed a single time. A word on this clone: No antigen is known for it.

Findings and caveats of the study: Of all patients, roughly 93% showed vaccine-induced immune responses.

The sequencing here drew on PBMCs, taken from a glioma patient treated with radiotherapy, temozolomide or both. The receptor was derived from a woman aged 35 to 49 with glioma. The rearrangement links TRBV13 to TRBJ2-5; the D gene could be TRBD1 or TRBD2 (5 bases each). The CDR3 DNA reads TGTGCCAGCAGCCGAAACGGGGCTTTCCAAGAGACCCAGTACTTC. Translating gives CASSRNGAFQETQYF.